Shown below are 30 T cell receptor beta chains from a single sample sequenced in a study of T cells in women clearing cervical HPV infection. Here immunoSEQ multiplex PCR was the method, and the copy in TCRdb shows in-frame clones only, minus some. The sample features 25,000 to 35,000 clones, with about 3% in its top ten. Sequencing was carried out using blood buffy coat. Receptor source: a woman between 18 and 70 years old with a cervical HPV16 infection that either progressed to CIN3+ or cleared (not recorded which).

To note about this clone: The CDR3 end lies 3 residues beyond the end of the read and is filled in from the germline J gene. The chain carries TRBV7-9 and TRBJ2-1; 8 bases match TRBD1. The CDR3 loop spans 15 amino acids. Germline V lookup: CDR1 SEHNR, CDR2 FQNEAQ (reference sequence). J lost 4 bases, V lost 5 bases, and 7 bases had no gene match. The CDR3 is CASSPPGTGYNEQFF. CDR3 DNA, as far as it was read: TGTGCCAGCAGCCCGCCGGGGACAGGTTACAATGAG. Using reference TRBV7-9 and TRBJ2-1 for the parts outside the CDR3, the full variable domain is DTGVSQNPRHKITKRGQNVTFRCDPISEHNRLYWYRQTLGQGPEFLTYFQNEAQLEKSRLLSDRFSAERPKGSFSTLEIQRTEQGDSAMYLCASSPPGTGYNEQFFGPGTRLTVL.

In the case of this clone: From the germline J gene comes the end of the CDR3, since the read stops 3 residues before it. V is TRBV2 and J is TRBJ2-3; unclear D gene. The CDR3 loop spans 11 amino acids. Germline CDR1 reads SNHLY; CDR2 reads FYNNEI. The V gene lost 9 bases and the J gene lost 5 bases, with 9 bases spanning the gap. Incomplete CDR3 DNA: TGTGCCAGTACGCCGGGAGATACG. Amino acid sequence: CASTPGDT. The full CDR3 protein is CASTPGDTQYF.

This clone is labeled medium-sized based on frequency. The read is 3 residues too short to cover the CDR3 end, so that end is filled in from the germline J gene. V and J are TRBV12-5 and TRBJ1-4; D remains unclear. From germline, CDR1 is LGHNT and CDR2 FRNRAP. This CDR3 is 13 amino acids long. CDR3 amino acids: CASGLVSGGKLFF. The covered CDR3 bases are TGTGCTAGTGGTTTGGTATCGGGCGGGAAA.

Concerning this clone: The read gets to within 3 residues of the CDR3 end, and the germline J gene fills in the rest. The V and J genes are TRBV30 and TRBJ1-5; D perhaps matches TRBD1 (6 bases). Germline CDR1 and CDR2: GTSNPN and SVGIG (reference sequence). This CDR3 region has 13 residues. The V end was cut by 4 bases, the J end by 4 bases, with 11 bases between. CDR3 DNA, as far as it was read: TGTGCCTGGAATCAGGGGTGGAATCAGCCC. Its translation is CAWNQGWNQP. The CDR3 in full is CAWNQGWNQPQHF.

As for this clone: Coverage ceases 3 residues before the CDR3 finishes, and the germline J gene fills in the end. The V and J genes are TRBV4-1 and TRBJ2-5, with 11 bases fitting TRBD2. J gave up 2 bases and V 4 bases, and 6 bases lay outside the gene matches. The CDR3 covers 16 residues. Germline assignment: CDR1 MGHRA and CDR2 YSYEKL. The covered CDR3 bases are TGCGCCAGCAGCCCTATAGCGGGGGGGATTCAAGAGACC. This encodes CASSPIAGGIQET. Given in full, the CDR3 is CASSPIAGGIQETQYF.

Turning to this clone: The read ends 3 residues before the CDR3 terminus; that terminus is restored from the germline J gene. The gene calls are TRBV19 and TRBJ1-2; 7 bases map to TRBD1. This CDR3 contains 16 residues. With V trimmed by 2 bases and J by 0 bases, 6 bases remained unmatched. Germline CDR1 is LNHDA and CDR2 is SQIVND (reference sequence). The sequenced part of the CDR3 DNA is TGTGCCAGTAGTATACATTGGGACAGACCTAACTATGGC. Translating it yields CASSIHWDRPNYG. The full CDR3 sequence reads CASSIHWDRPNYGYTF.

A note on this clone: The read stops 3 residues short of the end of the CDR3; the missing end is completed from the germline J gene. The V gene is TRBV2, the J gene TRBJ2-3, with TRBD2 matching 8 bases. Germline CDR1 SNHLY, CDR2 FYNNEI. V lost 8 bases and J lost 2; bases outside the gene matches: 9. CDR3 size: 15 residues. CDR3 residues: CASGTGGGYTDTQYF. The part of the CDR3 DNA that was read is TGTGCCAGCGGGACGGGAGGGGGTTACACAGATACG.

With respect to this clone: The sequence runs out 3 residues before the end of the CDR3; the remainder is reconstructed from the germline J gene. This sequence joins TRBV19 and TRBJ1-3; 7 nucleotides align to TRBD1. Germline-derived CDR1 and CDR2 are LNHDA and SQIVND (reference sequence). The ends lost 9 bases at V and 9 bases at J; junction bases unmatched: 11. The CDR3 sequence is 13 residues long. The CDR3 protein is CASETRQGGTIYF. The CDR3 DNA, read in part, is TGTGCCAGCGAGACAAGACAGGGCGGCACC.

Notes on this clone: The read is 3 residues too short to cover the CDR3 end, so that end is filled in from the germline J gene. J is TRBJ1-5 and V is TRBV19; no reliable D call. CDR3 size: 13 residues. Germline CDR1 is LNHDA and CDR2 is SQIVND (reference sequence). V was pared by 3 bases and J by 4 bases, with 7 bases between. Here the CDR3 reads CASSMNRNQPQHF. Incomplete CDR3 DNA: TGTGCCAGTAGTATGAACAGAAATCAGCCC.

As regards this clone: The read finishes 3 residues shy of the CDR3 end, and the germline J gene is used to complete it. J is TRBJ1-2 and V is TRBV5-4; TRBD1 might be the D (5 bases). CDR1 and CDR2 (germline): SGHNT, YYREEE (reference sequence). V was pared by 5 bases and J by 4 bases, with 15 bases between. This CDR3 has 14 amino acids. The DNA read from the CDR3 is TGTGCCAGCAGGTTGAGCCAGGGACTCTATGGC. This codes for CASRLSQGLYG. In full, the CDR3 is CASRLSQGLYGYTF.

Note on this clone: The read comes to an end 3 residues before the CDR3 does, leaving the germline J gene to fill in the end. The chain employs TRBV7-9 and TRBJ1-4, with D perhaps matching TRBD1 (5 bases). Germline V gene lookup returns CDR1 SEHNR and CDR2 FQNEAQ (reference sequence). The CDR3 is made up of 11 amino acids. The part of the CDR3 DNA that was read is TGTGCCAGCAGTTCACAGGACAAA. Residues: CASSSQDK. The entire CDR3 is CASSSQDKLFF.

As to this clone: The read ends 3 residues shy of where the CDR3 ends; the end is completed using the germline J gene. V and J are TRBV5-4 and TRBJ2-2, with TRBD2 matching over 7 bases. Losses at the gene ends were 0 bases for V and 8 bases for J; bases not matched to a gene: 4. The CDR3 totals 14 residues. Per germline, CDR1 SGHNT and CDR2 YYREEE (reference sequence). CDR3 DNA, as far as it was read: TGTGCCAGCAGCTTGGTCGGGGGGAAGGGGGAG. It codes for CASSLVGGKGE. The whole CDR3 is CASSLVGGKGELFF.

On this clone itself: The CDR3 is cut off 3 residues early in the read; its end comes from the germline J gene. This chain links TRBV7-9 with TRBJ2-7; D might be TRBD2 (7 bases). V was pared by 6 bases and J by 6 bases, with 18 bases between. Germline V gene data show CDR1 as SEHNR and CDR2 as FQNEAQ (reference sequence). The CDR3 is made up of 14 amino acids. The CDR3 reads CASSKGGVSLEQYF. The DNA read from the CDR3 is TGTGCCAGCAGTAAAGGGGGGGTATCGCTCGAG.

Note on this clone: Read data end 3 residues before the CDR3 end; the end is taken from the germline J gene. The chain links TRBV5-4 to TRBJ2-3, with a weak D call TRBD1 (5 bases). CDR1 is SGHNT, CDR2 YYREEE, per germline (reference sequence). The CDR3 has 13 amino acids. V dropped 2 bases and J dropped 1 base, with 5 bases sitting between them. The CDR3 loop reads CASSLGGTDTQYF. The DNA read from the CDR3 is TGTGCCAGCAGCTTAGGGGGCACAGATACG.

Concerning this clone: Read data end 3 residues before the CDR3 end; the end is taken from the germline J gene. The chain uses TRBV20-1 and TRBJ2-7; D unclear. The CDR3 length is 13 residues. Germline V lookup: CDR1 DFQATT, CDR2 SNEGSKA (reference sequence). The ends were cut back, 2 bases at V and 2 bases at J, with 10 bases in the middle. The CDR3 bases that were read are TGCAGTGCTAGAAAGCGCATCCCCTACGAG. Its translation is CSARKRIPYE. The full CDR3 reads CSARKRIPYEQYF.

As regards this clone: The read halts 3 residues ahead of the CDR3 end, with the missing end drawn from the germline J gene. The chain has TRBV2 and TRBJ1-5; D gene uncertain. V lost 2 bases and J 0 bases, leaving 5 bases between the germline ends. CDR3 length: 14 residues. CDR1 SNHLY and CDR2 FYNNEI come from the germline V gene. The CDR3 here is CASSESGSNQPQHF. CDR3 DNA (partial): TGTGCCAGCAGTGAAAGCGGTAGCAATCAGCCC.

Comments on this clone: From the germline J gene comes the end of the CDR3, since the read stops 3 residues before it. The genes are TRBV20-1 and TRBJ1-1; the match to TRBD1 covers 9 bases. Germline V gene lookup returns CDR1 DFQATT and CDR2 SNEGSKA (reference sequence). The ends lost 1 base at V and 4 bases at J; junction bases unmatched: 7. The length of the CDR3 is 15 residues. The part of the CDR3 DNA that was read is TGCAGTGCTAGAGGACAGGGGGGCCAGAGCACTGAA. This translates into CSARGQGGQSTE. The whole CDR3 reads CSARGQGGQSTEAFF.

Here the CDR3 reads CASSSEREKLFF. The covered CDR3 bases are TGTGCCAGCAGCTCCGAGCGTGAAAAA. V gene TRBV7-9 combines with J gene TRBJ1-4; no firm D call. Coverage ceases 3 residues before the CDR3 finishes, and the germline J gene fills in the end. CDR1 SEHNR and CDR2 FQNEAQ come from the germline V gene (reference sequence). V lost 4 bases and J lost 7, with 7 bases in between. This CDR3 is 12 amino acids long.

A word on this clone: The read comes to an end 3 residues before the CDR3 does, leaving the germline J gene to fill in the end. J is TRBJ1-2 and V is TRBV11-2; 7 nucleotides line up with TRBD1. In germline, CDR1 is SGHAT, CDR2 FQNNGV. The CDR3 runs to 14 residues. The V gene end was trimmed by 3 bases and the J gene end by 0 bases; junction bases not matched to a gene: 1. The CDR3 region is CASSFQGANYGYTF. The CDR3 DNA, read in part, is TGTGCCAGCAGCTTCCAGGGGGCTAACTATGGC.

Concerning this clone: Sequencing ends 3 residues short of the CDR3 end; the germline J gene provides the rest. The chain is built from TRBV7-2 and TRBJ1-1; 8 positions agree with TRBD1. Trimming at V came to 3 bases and at J to 4 bases, leaving 4 bases not matched to a gene. CDR3 length: 14 residues. From germline, CDR1 is SGHTA and CDR2 FQGNSA. CDR3 sequence reads: CASSFDRGSTEAFF. The part of the CDR3 DNA that was read is TGTGCCAGCAGCTTCGACAGGGGCAGCACTGAA.

As concerns this clone: The CDR3 end falls 3 residues outside the read, so it is completed with the germline J gene. This chain joins TRBV30 and TRBJ1-5; tentatively, D is TRBD1 (5 bases). The CDR3 is made up of 15 amino acids. Germline assignment: CDR1 GTSNPN and CDR2 SVGIG (reference sequence). V lost 3 bases, J lost 3 bases, and 15 bases lay in between. The CDR3 bases that were read are TGTGCCTGGAGCGTGGGCAGGGCCCCCAATCAGCCC. This gives the protein CAWSVGRAPNQP. The complete CDR3 protein is CAWSVGRAPNQPQHF.

This CDR3 is CASSGAGSYNEQFF. CDR3 bases read: TGTGCCAGCAGCGGAGCGGGATCCTACAATGAG. The V call is TRBV7-2, the J call TRBJ2-1, with 7 bases identical to TRBD2. From the germline J gene comes the end of the CDR3, since the read stops 3 residues before it. Germline CDR1 reads SGHTA; CDR2 reads FQGNSA. The CDR3 has 14 amino acids. The V and J ends lost 5 bases and 1 base, in that order; junction bases with no gene match: 2.

A remark on this clone: The CDR3 is cut off 3 residues early in the read; its end comes from the germline J gene. The gene calls are TRBV6-1 and TRBJ2-1; D may be TRBD1 (5 bases). In germline, CDR1 is MNHNS, CDR2 SASEGT. The V and J ends lost 4 bases and 8 bases respectively, with 18 bases between them. The CDR3 has 15 amino acids. The part of the CDR3 DNA that was read is TGTGCCAGCAGTGCCGGAGTAGGGGTCTTGCATGAG. Its translation: CASSAGVGVLHE. The complete CDR3 reads CASSAGVGVLHEQFF.

Regarding this clone: The read stops 3 residues short of the end of the CDR3; the missing end is completed from the germline J gene. The V gene is TRBV5-6, the J gene TRBJ1-6, with 8 bases identical to TRBD1. With 0 bases clipped from V and 8 bases from J, the junction kept 4 bases outside the gene matches. Germline V gives CDR1 SGHDT, CDR2 YYEEEE. There are 15 residues in the CDR3. The CDR3 sequence is CASSLGQGAYSPLHF. The DNA read from the CDR3 is TGTGCCAGCAGCTTGGGCCAGGGGGCTTATTCACCC. The whole variable domain, filled in from reference TRBV5-6 and TRBJ1-6, reads DAGVTQSPTHLIKTRGQQVTLRCSPKSGHDTVSWYQQALGQGPQFIFQYYEEEERQRGNFPDRFSGHQFPNYSSELNVNALLLGDSALYLCASSLGQGAYSPLHFGNGTRLTVT.

As to this clone: Read sequence stops 3 residues before the CDR3 end, and the germline J gene provides the missing end. The V gene is TRBV28, the J gene TRBJ2-3, with 12 nucleotides matching TRBD2. With 4 bases clipped from V and 7 bases from J, the junction kept 9 bases outside the gene matches. There are 16 residues in the CDR3. CDR1 is MDHEN and CDR2 is SYDVKM in the germline V gene. CDR3 DNA, as far as it was read: TGTGCCAGCAGTTCCTCTAGCGGGGGGGCGTCGAATACG. It yields the protein CASSSSSGGASNT. The entire CDR3 protein reads CASSSSSGGASNTQYF.

Remarks on this clone: The CDR3 end lies 3 residues beyond the end of the read and is filled in from the germline J gene. The genes are TRBV7-9 and TRBJ1-5, with 7 bases aligning to TRBD1. The V and J ends lost 5 bases and 4 bases, in that order; junction bases with no gene match: 2. The length of the CDR3 is 13 residues. Germline V lookup: CDR1 SEHNR, CDR2 FQNEAQ (reference sequence). The chain's CDR3 is CASSQTGNQPQHF. The covered CDR3 bases are TGTGCCAGCAGCCAGACAGGGAATCAGCCC.

By frequency, this clone is medium-sized. The CDR3 goes on 3 residues after the read ends, and that part is filled in from the germline J gene. V and J are TRBV15 and TRBJ2-7; perhaps TRBD1 as D (5 bases). There are 15 residues in the CDR3. Deletions cut 0 bases from V and 2 bases from J, with 11 bases between. Germline CDR1 is LNHNV and CDR2 is YYDKDF (reference sequence). The DNA read from the CDR3 is TGTGCCACCAGCAGAGACCCTCCAGGGACCTACGAG. It yields the protein CATSRDPPGTYE. The complete CDR3 sequence is CATSRDPPGTYEQYF.

On this clone itself: From the germline J gene comes the end of the CDR3, since the read stops 3 residues before it. This chain connects TRBV20-1 to TRBJ1-4; the D gene is possibly TRBD1 (5 bases). Trimming pared 3 bases from V and 6 bases from J, leaving 14 bases between. The V gene's germline CDR1 is DFQATT and CDR2 SNEGSKA (reference sequence). The CDR3 covers 14 residues. The CDR3 reads CSASAPTGDEKLFF. Partial CDR3 DNA: TGCAGTGCTAGCGCGCCCACGGGGGATGAAAAA.

A remark on this clone: The DNA ends 3 residues before the CDR3 does, and the rest of the CDR3 is filled in from the germline J gene. This rearrangement joins TRBV7-2 to TRBJ2-3; D not certain. Deletions cut 2 bases from V and 5 bases from J, with 8 bases between. CDR1 and CDR2 (germline): SGHTA, FQGNSA. The CDR3 consists of 13 residues. CDR3 loop: CASSLRVEDTQYF. CDR3 bases read: TGTGCCAGCAGCTTAAGGGTTGAAGATACG.

Notes on this clone: The DNA ends 3 residues before the CDR3 does, and the rest of the CDR3 is filled in from the germline J gene. This chain joins TRBV15 and TRBJ1-4; D is undetermined. This CDR3 has 14 residues. Trimming pared 0 bases from V and 8 bases from J, leaving 10 bases between. From germline, CDR1 is LNHNV and CDR2 YYDKDF (reference sequence). CDR3 DNA, as far as it was read: TGTGCCACCAGCAGAGATGGGTTAGGGGAAAAA. Amino acids: CATSRDGLGEK. The full CDR3 protein reads CATSRDGLGEKLFF.